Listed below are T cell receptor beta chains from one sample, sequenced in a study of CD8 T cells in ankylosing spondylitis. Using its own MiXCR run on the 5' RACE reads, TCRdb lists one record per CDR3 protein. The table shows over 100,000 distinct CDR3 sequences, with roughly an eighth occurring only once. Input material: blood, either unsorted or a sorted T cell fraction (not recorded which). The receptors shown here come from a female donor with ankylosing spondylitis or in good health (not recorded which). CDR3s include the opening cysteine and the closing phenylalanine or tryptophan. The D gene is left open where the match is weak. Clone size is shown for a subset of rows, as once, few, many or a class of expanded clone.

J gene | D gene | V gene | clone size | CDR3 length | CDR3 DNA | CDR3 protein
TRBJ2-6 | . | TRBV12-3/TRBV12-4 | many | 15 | TGTGCCAGCAGCCCGAGGGGATCTGGGGCCAACGTCCTGACTTTC | CASSPRGSGANVLTF
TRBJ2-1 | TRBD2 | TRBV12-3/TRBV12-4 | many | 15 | TGTGCCAGCAGTTTCCCCAGCGGGAAATACAATGAGCAGTTCTTC | CASSFPSGKYNEQFF
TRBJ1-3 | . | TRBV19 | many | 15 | TGTGCCAGTAGTCAAACCGTCTTCTCTGGAAACACCATATATTTT | CASSQTVFSGNTIYF
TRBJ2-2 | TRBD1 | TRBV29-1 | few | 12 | TGCAGCGTTATAGGGGGCTTCGGGGAGCTGTTTTTT | CSVIGGFGELFF
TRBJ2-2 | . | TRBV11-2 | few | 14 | TGTGCCAGCAGCTTCAGAGGGCTCACCGGGGAGCTGTTTTTT | CASSFRGLTGELFF
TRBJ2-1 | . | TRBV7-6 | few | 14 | TGTGCCAGCAGTCGGCCTGGCTCCTACAATGAGCAGTTCTTC | CASSRPGSYNEQFF
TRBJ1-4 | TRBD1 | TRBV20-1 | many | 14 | TGCAGTGGGACAGGGGGGGCAACTAATGAAAAACTGTTTTTT | CSGTGGATNEKLFF
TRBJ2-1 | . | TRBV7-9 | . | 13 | TGTGCCACCAGTTCTGCGGTTAGTGATGAGCAGTTCTTC | CATSSAVSDEQFF
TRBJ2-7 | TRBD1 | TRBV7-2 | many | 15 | TGTGCCAGCAGCTTTTCGATACAGGGGAACTACGAGCAGTACTTC | CASSFSIQGNYEQYF
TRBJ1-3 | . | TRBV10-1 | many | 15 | TGCGCCAGCAGCGAAGGCGGATCCACTGGAAACACCATATATTTT | CASSEGGSTGNTIYF
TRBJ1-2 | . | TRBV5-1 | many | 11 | TGCGCCAGCAGCCACCGATATGGCTACACCTTC | CASSHRYGYTF
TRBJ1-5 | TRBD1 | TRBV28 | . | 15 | TGTGCCAGCAGTCCCACGACAGGGGCGGTTCAGCCCCAGCATTTT | CASSPTTGAVQPQHF
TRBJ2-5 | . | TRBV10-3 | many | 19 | TGTGCCATCAGTGAGTCGGTCGGTAGGGCTCGCGACTACCAAGAGACCCAGTACTTC | CAISESVGRARDYQETQYF
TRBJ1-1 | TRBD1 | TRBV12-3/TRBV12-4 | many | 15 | TGTGCCAGCAGTTTTGGTGGGACAGGGGTTCCTGAAGCTTTCTTT | CASSFGGTGVPEAFF
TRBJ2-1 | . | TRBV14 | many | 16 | TGTGCCAGCCTTCCGGGACCCCGAACCGGCTACAATGAGCAGTTCTTC | CASLPGPRTGYNEQFF
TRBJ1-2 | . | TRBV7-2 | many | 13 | TGTGCCAGCAGCTCGGGGTCTAACTATGGCTACACCTTC | CASSSGSNYGYTF
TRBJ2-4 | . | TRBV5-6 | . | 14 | TGTGCCAGCAGCTTGGAGCTAGGGGGAAACATTCAGTACTTC | CASSLELGGNIQYF
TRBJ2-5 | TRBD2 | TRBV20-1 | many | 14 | TGCAGTGCTAGCCCCCGGACTAGTGAAGAGACCCAGTACTTC | CSASPRTSEETQYF
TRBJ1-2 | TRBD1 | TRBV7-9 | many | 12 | TGTGCCATACAGGGGGCCAGCTATGGCTACACCTTC | CAIQGASYGYTF
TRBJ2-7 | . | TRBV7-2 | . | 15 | TGTGCCAGCAGCCCCGGGCCGCCCTACTCCTACGAGCAGTACTTC | CASSPGPPYSYEQYF
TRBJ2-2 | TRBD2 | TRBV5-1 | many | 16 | TGCGCCAGCAGCTTGGCCGGCGGGAGTAGTACCGGGGAGCTGTTTTTT | CASSLAGGSSTGELFF
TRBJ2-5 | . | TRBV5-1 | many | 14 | TGCGCCAGCAGCTTGTATATGGACCAAGAGACCCAGTACTTC | CASSLYMDQETQYF